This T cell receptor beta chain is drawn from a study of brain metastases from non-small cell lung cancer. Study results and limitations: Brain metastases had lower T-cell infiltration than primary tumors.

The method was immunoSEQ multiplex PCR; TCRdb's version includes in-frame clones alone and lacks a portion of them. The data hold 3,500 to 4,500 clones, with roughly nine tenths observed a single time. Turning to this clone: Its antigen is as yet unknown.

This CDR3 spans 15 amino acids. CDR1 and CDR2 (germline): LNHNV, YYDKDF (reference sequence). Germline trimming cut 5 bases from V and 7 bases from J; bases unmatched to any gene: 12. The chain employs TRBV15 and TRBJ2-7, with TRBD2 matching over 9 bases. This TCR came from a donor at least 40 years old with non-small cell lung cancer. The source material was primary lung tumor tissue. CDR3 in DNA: TGTGCCACCAGCCGAGGAGGCGGGGGGGCCAAGGAGCAGTACTTC. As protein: CATSRGGGGAKEQYF. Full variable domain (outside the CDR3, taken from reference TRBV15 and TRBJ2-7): DAMVIQNPRYQVTQFGKPVTLSCSQTLNHNVMYWYQQKSSQAPKLLFHYYDKDFNNEADTPDNFQSRRPNTSFCFLDIRSPGLGDTAMYLCATSRGGGGAKEQYFGPGTRLTVT.